Here is one T cell receptor (beta chain) with its context. The entry originates in a study of blood T cell repertoires in COVID-19. CDR3 size: 13 residues. Germline lookup yields CDR1 MNHEY and CDR2 SMNVEV (reference sequence). The V end was cut by 6 bases, the J end by 4 bases, with 11 bases between. Clones were read by immunoSEQ multiplex PCR, and TCRdb kept only the in-frame ones, dropping some. The sample includes approximately 100,000 clones, around four fifths of them seen just once. The chain has TRBV27 and TRBJ2-3, with D maybe TRBD1 (6 bases). Sequencing used peripheral blood. The source of this sequence is a man aged 65-85 years with acute or convalescent COVID-19. The CDR3 spells CASRSTGSDTQYF. The CDR3 DNA is TGTGCCAGCAGATCCACAGGGTCAGATACGCAGTATTTT.